Each of the 30 T cell receptor beta chains below was sequenced from the same sample in a study of shared clonotypes between healthy human individuals. Data came from immunoSEQ multiplex PCR; TCRdb stores just in-frame clones and leaves some out. The sample consists of some 530,000 clones, over 70% of them appearing once. The sample comprised PBMCs. These receptors were taken from a woman aged 40 to 50 in good health. Some clones in this sample may be carry-over from other donors' samples.

The rearrangement links TRBV7-8 to TRBJ1-3; 9 positions agree with TRBD1. TRBJ2-2 matches the DNA end more closely, so the J call is doubtful. Germline CDR1 SGHVS, CDR2 FQNEAQ. The CDR3 is 15 amino acids. CDR3 in amino acids: CASKQGAARPGELFF. The CDR3 DNA sequence: TGTGCCAGCAAACAGGGGGCGGCTAGGCCCGGGGAGCTGTTTTTT.

This clone occurred a few times. The junction does not match germline at one end; this may be a read error. The rearrangement links TRBV7-7 to TRBJ2-3; a possible D gene is TRBD1 (5 bases). The CDR3 contains 10 residues. Germline CDR1 is SSHAT and CDR2 is FNYEAQ (reference sequence). CDR3 sequence reads: CASRVDTQYF. The DNA of the CDR3 is TGTGCTAGCAGGGTCGATACGCAGTATTTT. Full variable domain (missing parts from reference TRBV7-7 and TRBJ2-3): GAGVSQSPRYKVTKRGQDVTLRCDPISSHATLYWYQQALGQGPEFLTYFNYEAQPDKSGLPSDRFSAERPEGSISTLTIQRTEQRDSAMYRCASRVDTQYFGPGTRLTVL.

The chain is built from TRBV5-1 and TRBJ1-4, with no clear D. V lost 5 bases and J lost 7, with 9 bases in between. CDR3 length: 12 residues. Germline-derived CDR1 and CDR2 are SGHRS and YFSETQ. In nucleotides, the CDR3 is TGCGCCAGCAGGCCACTACTTGAAAAACTGTTTTTT. It codes for CASRPLLEKLFF.

The rearrangement joins TRBV5-4 to TRBJ2-5, with D maybe TRBD2 (6 bases). This CDR3 region has 14 residues. Germline CDR1 SGHNT, CDR2 YYREEE (reference sequence). V shed 4 bases and J shed 5 bases, with 15 bases lying between them. CDR3 DNA: TGTGCCAGCAGCGCCCCGGGGGTGGGGGAGACCCAGTACTTC. The encoded protein is CASSAPGVGETQYF.

The chain couples TRBV19 to TRBJ2-5, with D perhaps matching TRBD2 (5 bases). The CDR3 extends over 16 amino acids. From germline, CDR1 is LNHDA and CDR2 SQIVND (reference sequence). Trimming pared 4 bases from V and 1 base from J, leaving 16 bases between. In DNA, the CDR3 is TGTGCCAGTAGTAGGCGGGCAAGGGCCCTCCAAGAGACCCAGTACTTC. Protein sequence: CASSRRARALQETQYF.

The chain has TRBV19 and TRBJ2-7; 12 bases are shared with TRBD1. The CDR3 has 14 amino acids. The V and J ends lost 7 bases and 4 bases, in that order; junction bases with no gene match: 5. CDR1 is LNHDA and CDR2 is SQIVND in the germline V gene (reference sequence). Written as DNA, the CDR3 is TGTGCCAGTAAATCGGGACAGGGGGCGTACGAGCAGTACTTC. Translating gives CASKSGQGAYEQYF.

On this clone: The likely explanation is a read error, given a far larger clone one base away. The rearrangement links TRBV30 to TRBJ2-1; possible D gene TRBD2, 6 bases. The CDR3 loop spans 14 amino acids. Germline values: CDR1 GTSNPN, CDR2 SVGIG (reference sequence). The CDR3, as DNA: TGTGTCTGGAGTGGGGGGATCCCTTACAATGAGCAGTTCTTC. Translating it yields CVWSGGIPYNEQFF.

V is TRBV4-1 and J is TRBJ2-6, with D possibly being TRBD1 (5 bases). The V end was cut by 0 bases, the J end by 14 bases, with 14 bases between. The germline V gene encodes CDR1 MGHRA and CDR2 YSYEKL. The CDR3 runs 14 residues. The CDR3 DNA sequence: TGCGCCAGCAGCCAAGAACACAGGCACACCTTCCTGACTTTC. Amino acid sequence: CASSQEHRHTFLTF.

This rearrangement joins TRBV18 to TRBJ2-7, with D perhaps matching TRBD2 (6 bases). The CDR3 covers 14 residues. CDR1 is KGHSH, CDR2 LQKENI, per germline. Between the trimmed V and J ends, which lost 2 bases and 5 bases, there was a span of 13 bases. CDR3 region: CASSPLLAAHEQYF. The DNA of the CDR3 is TGTGCCAGCTCACCATTACTAGCCGCCCACGAGCAGTACTTC. Together with reference TRBV18 and TRBJ2-7, the CDR3 gives the full variable domain: NAGVMQNPRHLVRRRGQEARLRCSPMKGHSHVYWYRQLPEEGLKFMVYLQKENIIDESGMPKERFSAEFPKEGPSILRIQQVVRGDSAAYFCASSPLLAAHEQYFGPGTRLTVT.

This clone appeared once. The chain employs TRBV4-1 and TRBJ2-7; D possibly corresponds to TRBD2 (7 bases). Trimming left V 1 base short and J 6 bases short, with 25 bases between. This CDR3 spans 18 amino acids. Germline assignment: CDR1 MGHRA and CDR2 YSYEKL. The CDR3: CASSQAGGRSGLFVEQYF. The CDR3 nucleotides read TGCGCCAGCAGCCAAGCCGGGGGGCGATCGGGTTTGTTCGTCGAGCAGTACTTC.

The chain links TRBV10-1 to TRBJ1-1, with D possibly matching TRBD1 (6 bases). This CDR3 is 15 amino acids long. Germline loops: CDR1 WNHNN, CDR2 SYGVQD (reference sequence). Trimming cost V 11 bases and J 3 bases, with 22 bases left between them. The DNA of the CDR3 is TGCGCCTTTCAAGCGGGGGGCATAGGCGACACTGAAGCTTTCTTT. It encodes CAFQAGGIGDTEAFF.

The gene calls are TRBV7-8 and TRBJ2-7; 12 nucleotides line up with TRBD2. The ends lost 5 bases at V and 7 bases at J; junction bases unmatched: 12. CDR1 is SGHVS, CDR2 FQNEAQ, per germline. This CDR3 has 16 amino acids. The CDR3 nucleotides read TGTGCCAGCAGCCCGGGGGAGCTAGCGGGAGGGAGAGAGCAGTACTTC. It is translated as CASSPGELAGGREQYF.

In DNA form, the CDR3 reads TGTGCCAGCAGCTTAGAATGGTACTATGGCTACACCTTC. It translates to CASSLEWYYGYTF. The chain couples TRBV7-2 to TRBJ1-2; no reliable D call. Germline assignment: CDR1 SGHTA and CDR2 FQGNSA. With 1 base removed from V and 3 bases from J, the gap between germline ends came to 6 bases. The CDR3 consists of 13 residues.

J is TRBJ2-7 and V is TRBV7-9, with TRBD2 identical over 8 bases. The CDR3 is 15 amino acids. V lost 6 bases to trimming and J lost 4 bases; unmatched junction nucleotides: 11. In germline, CDR1 is SEHNR, CDR2 FQNEAQ (reference sequence). The CDR3 coding sequence is TGTGCCAGCAGAAAAGCGGGAGCGGTTTCGTACGAGCAGTACTTC. It translates to CASRKAGAVSYEQYF. The full variable domain, its missing parts supplied by reference TRBV7-9 and TRBJ2-7, is DTGVSQNPRHKITKRGQNVTFRCDPISEHNRLYWYRQTLGQGPEFLTYFQNEAQLEKSRLLSDRFSAERPKGSFSTLEIQRTEQGDSAMYLCASRKAGAVSYEQYFGPGTRLTVT.

Comments on this clone: This clone may be a read error of a much larger clone one base away. Other DNA sequences in this sample translate to the same CDR3. The chain combines TRBV4-3 with TRBJ2-2; D possibly uses TRBD1 or TRBD2 (5 bases each). Per germline, CDR1 LGHNA and CDR2 YSLEER. Trimming removed 1 base at V and 0 bases at J, with 15 bases between. The CDR3 sequence is 18 residues long. CDR3 in DNA: TGCGCCAGCAGCCAAGTAAATCCGGGACGGGCGAACACCGGGGAGCTGTTTTTT. Protein product: CASSQVNPGRANTGELFF.

The chain uses TRBV5-4 and TRBJ2-5; D is tentatively TRBD1 or TRBD2 (6 bases each). Germline CDR1 SGHNT, CDR2 YYREEE (reference sequence). Trimming cost V 2 bases and J 4 bases, with 9 bases left between them. The CDR3 is made up of 13 amino acids. For the CDR3, the DNA is TGTGCCAGCAGCTTAAAGGGGGGAGAGACCCAGTACTTC. It yields the protein CASSLKGGETQYF. Based on the CDR3 plus reference TRBV5-4 and TRBJ2-5, the full variable domain is ETGVTQSPTHLIKTRGQQVTLRCSSQSGHNTVSWYQQALGQGPQFIFQYYREEENGRGNFPPRFSGLQFPNYSSELNVNALELDDSALYLCASSLKGGETQYFGPGTRLLVL.

CDR3 loop: CASRKTGSAYEQYF. The CDR3 bases are TGTGCCAGCAGAAAGACAGGGAGTGCCTACGAGCAGTACTTC. The rearrangement joins TRBV6-6 to TRBJ2-7, with TRBD1 identical over 7 bases. This CDR3 is built from 14 residues. In germline, CDR1 is MNHNY, CDR2 SVGAGI (reference sequence). V lost 6 bases to trimming and J lost 2 bases; unmatched junction nucleotides: 7.

This clone came up once. This chain links TRBV28 with TRBJ2-7; D might be TRBD1 or TRBD2, each matching 5 bases. CDR1 MDHEN and CDR2 SYDVKM come from the germline V gene. The V end lost 6 bases, the J end lost 3 bases, and 12 bases lay between the germline ends. The CDR3 length is 13 residues. CDR3: CASRDGGGYEQYF. The CDR3 DNA sequence: TGTGCCAGCAGAGATGGTGGGGGCTACGAGCAGTACTTC.

The V and J genes are TRBV6-6 and TRBJ2-7; D possibly corresponds to TRBD1 (5 bases). With 8 bases removed from V and 2 bases from J, the gap between germline ends came to 13 bases. The germline V gene encodes CDR1 MNHNY and CDR2 SVGAGI (reference sequence). CDR3 length equals 13 residues. CDR3 DNA sequence: TGTGCCAGCTCTAGGGGTACGACCTACGAGCAGTACTTC. This codes for CASSRGTTYEQYF.

This clone was recorded once. This chain uses TRBV6-1 with TRBJ2-7; D may be TRBD1 (6 bases). Trimming took off 5 bases at V and 4 bases at J, with 15 bases between the two ends. There are 14 residues in the CDR3. The germline V gene encodes CDR1 MNHNS and CDR2 SASEGT. CDR3 DNA sequence: TGTGCCAGCAGTTTCAGGGGTTCCAGGTACGAGCAGTACTTC. Translation: CASSFRGSRYEQYF.

This sequence joins TRBV7-2 and TRBJ2-2; no reliable D call. From germline, CDR1 is SGHTA and CDR2 FQGNSA. Deletions cut 3 bases from V and 1 base from J, with 6 bases between. This CDR3 is built from 14 residues. The CDR3 coding sequence is TGTGCCAGCAGCTTCGCAGAGAACACCGGGGAGCTGTTTTTT. Amino acids: CASSFAENTGELFF.

Notes on this clone: A far larger clone is off by one base, so a read error is likely. The chain has TRBV6-4 and TRBJ2-3; 7 bases match TRBD2. CDR1 is MRHNA, CDR2 SNTAGT, per germline. The CDR3 length is 15 residues. The CDR3 loop reads CAGSEGGSPTDTQYF. The CDR3 DNA follows: TGTGCCGGCAGTGAGGGCGGGAGCCCCACAGATACGCAGTATTTT.

This rearrangement joins TRBV4-1 to TRBJ2-1; D may be TRBD1 or TRBD2 (5 bases each). V dropped 1 base and J dropped 7 bases, with 11 bases sitting between them. CDR3 length equals 14 residues. The V gene's germline CDR1 is MGHRA and CDR2 YSYEKL. CDR3 bases: TGCGCCAGCAGCCAAGTGGGGGTGGTTAATGAGCAGTTCTTC. Translating gives CASSQVGVVNEQFF.

V is TRBV11-2 and J is TRBJ2-3; 13 bases agree with TRBD2. With 1 base clipped from V and 6 bases from J, the junction kept 4 bases outside the gene matches. CDR1 and CDR2 from the germline V gene are SGHAT and FQNNGV. This CDR3 is built from 16 residues. In DNA, the CDR3 is TGTGCCAGCAGCTTAGGGAAGACTAGCGGGAGGGATACGCAGTATTTT. It codes for CASSLGKTSGRDTQYF.

The chain carries TRBV7-9 and TRBJ2-1; 9 bases line up with TRBD2. The germline V gene encodes CDR1 SEHNR and CDR2 FQNEAQ (reference sequence). V trimming: 5 bases; J trimming: 4 bases; junction bases outside the gene matches: 9. CDR3 length: 16 residues. The CDR3 DNA sequence: TGTGCCAGCAGCCCCCCGGCTAGCGGGGATTACAATGAGCAGTTCTTC. This sequence encodes CASSPPASGDYNEQFF.

V and J are TRBV30 and TRBJ2-3; D possibly corresponds to TRBD2 (7 bases). The V gene's germline CDR1 is GTSNPN and CDR2 SVGIG (reference sequence). The germline V and J ends were trimmed by 5 bases and 4 bases, with 13 bases remaining between them. CDR3 length: 13 amino acids. The CDR3 sequence is CAWGGGAADTQYF. CDR3 nucleotides: TGTGCCTGGGGCGGGGGCGCGGCAGATACGCAGTATTTT.

This sequence joins TRBV18 and TRBJ2-5; 7 nucleotides line up with TRBD2. Germline V lookup: CDR1 KGHSH, CDR2 LQKENI. V lost 3 bases and J lost 5; bases outside the gene matches: 0. The CDR3 totals 12 residues. CDR3 in amino acids: CASSPGGETQYF. The CDR3 coding sequence is TGTGCCAGCTCACCGGGGGGGGAGACCCAGTACTTC. The whole variable domain, filled in from reference TRBV18 and TRBJ2-5, reads NAGVMQNPRHLVRRRGQEARLRCSPMKGHSHVYWYRQLPEEGLKFMVYLQKENIIDESGMPKERFSAEFPKEGPSILRIQQVVRGDSAAYFCASSPGGETQYFGPGTRLLVL.

The V gene is TRBV29-1, the J gene TRBJ2-1; 8 nucleotides match TRBD1. V gave up 1 base and J gave up 6 bases; unmatched junction bases: 8. There are 15 residues in the CDR3. Germline CDR1 is SQVTM and CDR2 is ANQGSEA. CDR3 in DNA: TGCAGCGTTGAAGTTTCTGGGACAGGTAGCAATGAGCAGTTCTTC. It encodes CSVEVSGTGSNEQFF.

The CDR3 DNA reads TGTGCCAGCAGCCGAGAATCCAACCAGCCCCAGCATTTT. Translating it yields CASSRESNQPQHF. This chain links TRBV7-9 with TRBJ1-5; no clear D gene. With 5 bases removed from V and 7 bases from J, the gap between germline ends came to 12 bases. From germline, CDR1 is SEHNR and CDR2 FQNEAQ (reference sequence). CDR3 length: 13 amino acids.

This rearrangement joins TRBV2 to TRBJ1-1; weak D call: TRBD1 (5 bases). In germline, CDR1 is SNHLY, CDR2 FYNNEI. The germline V and J ends were trimmed by 4 bases and 1 base, with 10 bases remaining between them. There are 14 residues in the CDR3. The CDR3 DNA follows: TGTGCCAGCAGTGTAACAGGAACGAACACTGAAGCTTTCTTT. It codes for CASSVTGTNTEAFF.